The sample holds a few counts of the clone carrying this T cell receptor beta chain. Its antigen is currently unknown. The V end was cut by 2 bases, the J end by 2 bases, with 6 bases between. CDR1 is MNHGY, CDR2 SAAAGT, per germline. The CDR3 runs to 13 residues. All of the isolated RNA was reverse transcribed, so expressed TCRB transcripts were sequenced. The study sequenced naive, central memory and regulatory T cell samples to an average of about 3.57 million reads. Using immunoSEQ multiplex PCR, the repertoire was profiled, and TCRdb retains in-frame clones only, with some absent. The sample contains approximately 600,000 clones, under 15% of which appear only once. The record originates from a study of beta chain features in type 1 diabetes. Study context: Age, gender and cell yields were alike across patients and healthy donors.

General study findings and limits: Moderately but significantly shorter TCRB CDR3s were found in Type 1 diabetes patients in all four CD4+ subsets. PCR might preferentially amplify shorter templates, equally in patients and controls.

This chain connects TRBV6-8 to TRBJ1-2; D gene uncertain. The sequence came from a man in his thirties or forties with type 1 diabetes. Material: naive CD4+ T cells from blood. In DNA form, the CDR3 reads TGTGCCAGCAGTTACGAGCAGAACTATGGCTACACCTTC. It encodes CASSYEQNYGYTF.